Presented here are 23 T cell receptor beta chains from one specimen sequenced in a study of CD4 and CD8 cells across lung adenocarcinoma regions. MiXCR was run by TCRdb on the PCR reads, yielding one entry per CDR3 protein. The sample shows about 12,000 distinct CDR3 sequences, 47% of them seen only once. Specimen: CD8+ T cells from the margin of a lung tumor. Every receptor here comes from a male donor with lung adenocarcinoma. The CD4 and CD8 labels of this study may be unreliable.

This clonotype qualifies as medium-sized. This chain connects TRBV7-2 to TRBJ2-7; no clear D gene. The J call is doubtful: the DNA matches TRBJ2-5 better. The CDR3 loop spans 16 amino acids. Germline CDR1 reads SGHTA; CDR2 reads FQGNSA. The CDR3 nucleotides read TGTGCCAGCAGCCCCTTGGCGCTAGTTCAGCTAGAGACCCAGTACTTC. It encodes CASSPLALVQLETQYF.

About this clonotype itself: At one boundary the junction diverges from the germline segment, which might be a read error. The V gene is TRBV27, the J gene TRBJ2-3; D might be TRBD1 or TRBD2, each matching 5 bases. This CDR3 comprises 16 residues. Germline CDR1 is MNHEY and CDR2 is SMNVEV (reference sequence). CDR3 bases: TGTGCCAGCAGTTTAGGCCGTTGGCTGAACACCGGGGCGCAGTTTTTT. This translates into CASSLGRWLNTGAQFF.

This chain connects TRBV10-3 to TRBJ2-1, with TRBD1 as a possible D gene (5 bases). Deletions cut 2 bases from V and 8 bases from J, with 13 bases between. Germline V lookup: CDR1 ENHRY, CDR2 SYGVKD. There are 14 residues in the CDR3. CDR3 DNA: TGTGCCATCAGTGAGGGGGCCGCTACAGATGAGCAGTTCTTC. Protein: CAISEGAATDEQFF.

By proportion, this clonotype is medium-sized. The rearrangement uses TRBV6-1 and TRBJ2-5; 7 nucleotides line up with TRBD1. The CDR3 contains 17 residues. V shed 2 bases and J 2 bases; nucleotides not matched to a gene: 11. Germline V lookup: CDR1 MNHNS, CDR2 SASEGT. Here the CDR3 reads CASSELRGGRLQETQYF. The CDR3 bases are TGTGCCAGCAGTGAACTCCGAGGGGGCAGGCTACAAGAGACCCAGTACTTC.

In its sample, this clonotype was seen once. At one end, the junction sequence differs from germline, possibly due to a read error. V gene TRBV6-1 combines with J gene TRBJ2-4; 9 bases match TRBD2. CDR3 length: 16 residues. Germline values: CDR1 MNHNS, CDR2 SASEGT. CDR3 region: CASRGGGPGAKDMQYF. The CDR3 bases are TGTGCCAGCCGCGGGGGGGGGCCGGGAGCCAAAGACATGCAGTATTTC.

This clonotype qualifies as medium-sized. The chain uses TRBV12-3 or TRBV12-4 and TRBJ2-5; TRBD2 matches at 9 bases. V shed 2 bases and J 0 bases; nucleotides not matched to a gene: 10. The CDR3 is 18 residues long. In DNA, the CDR3 is TGTGCCAGCAGTTTACGCGGTAGCGGGGGTGGGTACCAAGAGACCCAGTACTTC. This encodes CASSLRGSGGGYQETQYF.

In the case of this clonotype: Mismatch with germline at one junction end may stem from a read error. The chain links TRBV27 to TRBJ2-5; TRBD1 or TRBD2 may be the D gene (5 bases each). In germline, CDR1 is MNHEY, CDR2 SMNVEV (reference sequence). The CDR3 runs to 16 residues. The CDR3 DNA reads TGTGCCAGCGGGGGACGACGGGGCGGTGGCAAAGATACCCAGTACTTC. Its protein is CASGGRRGGGKDTQYF.

This clonotype was detected ten times or more. The genes are TRBV27 and TRBJ2-5; D is possibly TRBD1 (6 bases). This CDR3 is built from 14 residues. Germline V gives CDR1 MNHEY, CDR2 SMNVEV (reference sequence). Trimming cost V 5 bases and J 4 bases, with 14 bases left between them. CDR3 in DNA: TGTGCCAGCAGTCACCAGGGGTGGGGAGAGACCCAGTACTTC. Translation: CASSHQGWGETQYF.

Only a few counts were recorded for this clonotype. This sequence joins TRBV27 and TRBJ2-3; D might be TRBD2 (7 bases). CDR3 length equals 14 residues. Germline V gives CDR1 MNHEY, CDR2 SMNVEV (reference sequence). CDR3 sequence reads: CAGRGGGALGTQYF. The CDR3 region has the DNA TGTGCGGGCAGAGGGGGGGGCGCTTTGGGTACGCAGTATTTT.

This clonotype was detected only a few times. The chain couples TRBV20-1 to TRBJ2-2; 7 nucleotides agree with TRBD1. This CDR3 is built from 14 residues. V dropped 3 bases and J dropped 4; count of bases not matched to a gene: 5. Germline-derived CDR1 and CDR2 are DFQATT and SNEGSKA (reference sequence). The CDR3 loop reads CSARRQGFTGELFF. The CDR3 DNA reads TGCAGTGCTAGGAGACAGGGTTTCACCGGGGAGCTGTTTTTT.

The rearrangement uses TRBV11-1 and TRBJ1-6, with D unclear. This CDR3 is built from 15 residues. The germline V and J ends were trimmed by 5 bases and 2 bases, with 10 bases remaining between them. Germline V lookup: CDR1 SGHAT, CDR2 FQDESV (reference sequence). CDR3 in DNA: TGTGCCAGCAGCAGGGAACAAACCTATAATTCACCCCTCCACTTT. It yields the protein CASSREQTYNSPLHF.

At least ten counts were recorded for this clonotype. The chain couples TRBV6-2 or TRBV6-3 to TRBJ2-1; 10 positions match TRBD2. Germline V gives CDR1 MNHEY, CDR2 SVGEGT. The CDR3 is 16 residues long. The V segment lost 6 bases and the J segment 7 bases; nucleotides outside the gene matches: 12. CDR3 in DNA: TGTGCCAGCAGAAAAAAACTAGCGGGAAAAGGGAATGAGCAGTTCTTC. Protein: CASRKKLAGKGNEQFF.

V usage is TRBV20-1 and J usage is TRBJ2-1, with TRBD1 matching over 7 bases. CDR3 size: 13 residues. Trimming cost V 6 bases and J 10 bases; bases outside gene matches: 12. Germline-derived CDR1 and CDR2 are DFQATT and SNEGSKA (reference sequence). This chain's CDR3 is CSAPTGSSYEQFF. The CDR3, as DNA: TGCAGTGCCCCGACAGGGAGCTCCTACGAGCAGTTCTTC.

This clonotype was observed many times. The chain is built from TRBV20-1 and TRBJ2-1, with 9 bases matching TRBD2. The CDR3 consists of 14 residues. V lost 3 bases to trimming and J lost 12 bases; unmatched junction nucleotides: 12. Germline CDR1 is DFQATT and CDR2 is SNEGSKA (reference sequence). The CDR3 DNA follows: TGCAGTGCTAGGGGACTAGCCGGGTATAAGAGGCAGTTCTTC. Translating gives CSARGLAGYKRQFF.

This clonotype has a single count. Sequence at one end of the junction differs from germline and may be a read error. This chain joins TRBV6-1 and TRBJ2-5; unclear D gene. This CDR3 spans 13 amino acids. Germline CDR1 MNHNS, CDR2 SASEGT. CDR3 DNA sequence: TGTGCCAGCAGTGGGCCAGACCAAGATACCCAGTACTTC. Its translation is CASSGPDQDTQYF.

As for this clonotype: An end of the junction differs from the germline gene, which may be a read error. The V gene is TRBV27, the J gene TRBJ2-5; TRBD1 aligns across 9 bases. The CDR3 spans 17 residues. Germline loops: CDR1 MNHEY, CDR2 SMNVEV (reference sequence). CDR3 sequence reads: CASSAAPGQGVHGTQYF. DNA for the CDR3: TGTGCCAGCAGTGCGGCCCCGGGACAGGGTGTCCACGGTACCCAGTATTTC.

The chain employs TRBV19 and TRBJ2-3, with D tentatively TRBD2 (5 bases). CDR3 length: 16 residues. Looked up from germline, CDR1 is LNHDA and CDR2 is SQIVND (reference sequence). V lost 5 bases and J lost 2, with 17 bases in between. The CDR3 DNA follows: TGTGCCAGTAGTCAAAGTGGAGGACCCTACACAGATACGCAGTATTTT. This translates into CASSQSGGPYTDTQYF.

For this clonotype: One end of the junction varies from germline; a read error may be responsible. This rearrangement joins TRBV7-2 to TRBJ2-3; 7 bases match TRBD2. From germline, CDR1 is SGHTA and CDR2 FQGNSA. This CDR3 comprises 15 residues. The CDR3 DNA reads TGTGCCAGCAGCCCTCCCCGCGGGAGCACGGATACGCAGTACTTT. As protein: CASSPPRGSTDTQYF.

This clonotype is categorized as large. The rearrangement uses TRBV6-1 and TRBJ2-2; 11 positions agree with TRBD2. The CDR3 is made up of 16 amino acids. Per germline, CDR1 MNHNS and CDR2 SASEGT. V shed 6 bases, J shed 6 bases, and the junction held 9 bases outside the gene matches. DNA for the CDR3: TGTGCCAGCAGGGATTTAGCGGGAGGGGAATCCGGGGAGCTGTTTTTT. Its protein is CASRDLAGGESGELFF.

This clonotype counts as large. The rearrangement joins TRBV6-5 to TRBJ1-6, with 7 bases lining up with TRBD1. The trim removed 2 bases at V and 8 bases at J, leaving 6 bases unmatched. The CDR3 extends over 15 amino acids. The germline CDR1 and CDR2 sequences are MNHEY and SVGAGI. CDR3 nucleotide sequence: TGTGCCAGCAGTTACACCGGGACAGAGGATTCACCCCTCCACTTT. Translation gives CASSYTGTEDSPLHF.

This clonotype was seen a handful of times. The gene calls are TRBV12-3 or TRBV12-4 and TRBJ2-4; 7 bases match TRBD1. The CDR3 consists of 14 residues. V lost 6 bases and J lost 8; bases outside the gene matches: 10. The CDR3, as DNA: TGTGCCAGCAGGCTTGGACAGGAGCGAGACATTCAGTACTTC. Protein sequence: CASRLGQERDIQYF.

V gene TRBV27 combines with J gene TRBJ2-5; tentatively, D is TRBD1 (5 bases). Trimming took off 6 bases at V and 10 bases at J, with 18 bases between the two ends. CDR1 MNHEY and CDR2 SMNVEV come from the germline V gene (reference sequence). This CDR3 region has 13 residues. As DNA, the CDR3 is TGTGCCAGCAGGGGGTGTGGGGCCAACGTCCAGTACTTC. It specifies CASRGCGANVQYF.

The gene calls are TRBV6-1 and TRBJ1-6; 7 bases fit TRBD1. Trimming cost V 5 bases and J 9 bases; bases outside gene matches: 7. This CDR3 has 14 residues. Germline lookup yields CDR1 MNHNS and CDR2 SASEGT. Here the CDR3 DNA reads TGTGCCAGCAGTAGAGAGGGGGCTGGTTCACCCCTCCACTTT. Protein sequence: CASSREGAGSPLHF.